This TCR beta chain was sequenced in a study of blood T cell repertoires in COVID-19. Across the study: Samples came from the United States, Italy and Spain, spanning acute and convalescent COVID-19. T cells, B-cell-depleted T cells, or PBMCs provided the cDNA or gDNA that served as material.

Original processing methods: It was from reference gene primer amplification that nucleated cell counts were estimated. Measured with immunoSEQ multiplex PCR; TCRdb has only the in-frame clones, and not every one. V and J calls and clone size follow that table, whereas D and trimming were derived from the DNA. The sample lists 300,000 or so clones, 87% seen once, with 1% in the top ten. Material: peripheral blood. This receptor was identified in a man over 45 with active or convalescent COVID-19.

CDR3 region: CASTIGGRGVYNEQFF. The CDR3, as DNA: TGTGCCAGCACTATCGGTGGACGCGGGGTTTACAATGAGCAGTTCTTC. The chain couples TRBV7-2 to TRBJ2-1; D is perhaps TRBD2 (6 bases). Per germline, CDR1 SGHTA and CDR2 FQGNSA. The CDR3 is made up of 16 amino acids. Trimming took 7 bases from V and 4 from J, leaving 20 bases between them.